This T cell receptor beta chain originates from a study of radiotherapy plus CTLA-4 blockade in lung cancer. Study outcomes and limitations: Together with interferon-beta, which increased in serum after radiation, early dynamic changes in blood T cell clones were reportedly the best predictors of response.

Ipilimumab CTLA-4 blockade and focal radiation were given to patients with chemo-refractory metastatic non-small-cell lung cancer. Losses at the gene ends were 6 bases for V and 5 bases for J; bases not matched to a gene: 11. The CDR3 extends over 15 amino acids. Per germline, CDR1 MDHEN and CDR2 SYDVKM. Comments on this clone: What it recognizes is unknown.

Assay: immunoSEQ multiplex PCR; the TCRdb copy retains only in-frame clones and omits some. The table has tens of thousands of clones, about four fifths seen once. This sequence joins TRBV28 and TRBJ2-5, with 8 bases lining up with TRBD1. The sample in question was peripheral blood, obtained from a patient treated with radiotherapy plus ipilimumab. The sequence was obtained from a human donor with non-small cell lung cancer whose response to radiotherapy plus ipilimumab could not be evaluated. CDR3 sequence reads: CASRPPTGVMETQYF. The CDR3 DNA is TGTGCCAGCAGACCACCGACAGGGGTTATGGAGACCCAGTACTTC.